Following are 15 T cell receptor beta chains from one sample sequenced in a study of beta chain features in type 1 diabetes. Reverse transcribing all isolated RNA meant expressed TCRB transcripts were sequenced. Repertoires were generated with immunoSEQ multiplex PCR, while TCRdb's copy carries only in-frame clones and drops some. Here the sample spans fewer than 350,000 clones, less than 20% being singletons. The specimen was naive CD4+ T cells from blood. These receptors were taken from a young woman in good health.

This clone has just a few counts. The V gene is TRBV5-1, the J gene TRBJ1-2; TRBD1 matches 9 bases. The CDR3 is made up of 15 amino acids. The germline V gene has CDR1 SGHRS and CDR2 YFSETQ. With 0 bases clipped from V and 2 bases from J, the junction kept 2 bases outside the gene matches. CDR3 DNA sequence: TGCGCCAGCAGCTTGGCTGACAGGGGGAACTATGGCTACACCTTC. This translates into CASSLADRGNYGYTF.

This clone was observed a few times. V and J are TRBV9 and TRBJ2-7; perhaps TRBD2 as D (5 bases). Looked up from germline, CDR1 is SGDLS and CDR2 is YYNGEE. The CDR3 is 14 residues long. With 0 bases removed from V and 0 bases from J, the gap between germline ends came to 7 bases. The CDR3 DNA reads TGTGCCAGCAGCGTAGATCGGGACTCCTACGAGCAGTACTTC. Protein sequence: CASSVDRDSYEQYF.

The J gene is TRBJ2-7, the V gene TRBV7-9; TRBD1 agrees at 9 bases. This CDR3 is 15 amino acids long. Trimming took 3 bases from V and 3 from J; bases not matched to a gene: 6. CDR1 SEHNR and CDR2 FQNEAQ come from the germline V gene (reference sequence). The CDR3 region has the DNA TGTGCCAGCAGCTTTTTGGGGACAGGGCTCTACGAGCAGTACTTC. Translation: CASSFLGTGLYEQYF. Complete variable domain (other parts from reference TRBV7-9 and TRBJ2-7): DTGVSQNPRHKITKRGQNVTFRCDPISEHNRLYWYRQTLGQGPEFLTYFQNEAQLEKSRLLSDRFSAERPKGSFSTLEIQRTEQGDSAMYLCASSFLGTGLYEQYFGPGTRLTVT.

This clone has only a few counts. The chain couples TRBV11-3 to TRBJ2-3, with a tentative D call TRBD2 (6 bases). Trimming shortened V by 8 bases and J by 0 bases, and 12 bases separated the two germline ends. This CDR3 spans 14 amino acids. From germline, CDR1 is SGHNT and CDR2 YENEEA. CDR3 DNA: TGTGCCAGCGCTGCGGGGCGTAGCACAGATACGCAGTATTTT. Translated: CASAAGRSTDTQYF.

This clone was seen only a few times. The V gene is TRBV11-1, the J gene TRBJ2-1; a possible D gene is TRBD1 (6 bases). V shed 5 bases and J shed 8 bases, with 19 bases lying between them. The CDR3 length is 15 residues. In germline, CDR1 is SGHAT, CDR2 FQDESV (reference sequence). In DNA, the CDR3 is TGTGCCAGCAGCCCCAGCTCGGACAGTAGGTATGAGCAGTTCTTC. This sequence encodes CASSPSSDSRYEQFF. Looking up the rest from reference TRBV11-1 and TRBJ2-1 gives the full variable domain: EAEVAQSPRYKITEKSQAVAFWCDPISGHATLYWYRQILGQGPELLVQFQDESVVDDSQLPKDRFSAERLKGVDSTLKIQPAELGDSAMYLCASSPSSDSRYEQFFGPGTRLTVL.

About this clone itself: The same CDR3 can be traced to other DNA sequences in this sample. This rearrangement joins TRBV30 to TRBJ1-1; maybe TRBD1 (6 bases). The CDR3 totals 13 residues. Germline V gene lookup returns CDR1 GTSNPN and CDR2 SVGIG (reference sequence). The V end lost 0 bases, the J end lost 5 bases, and 10 bases lay between the germline ends. DNA for the CDR3: TGTGCCTGGAGTGTAAGGGGGGGGACTGAAGCTTTCTTT. Residues: CAWSVRGGTEAFF.

This clone was counted between two and nine times. This sequence joins TRBV9 and TRBJ1-2, with D perhaps TRBD1 (6 bases). This CDR3 has 13 residues. CDR1 is SGDLS, CDR2 YYNGEE, per germline. Trimming cost V 2 bases and J 6 bases, with 11 bases left between them. CDR3 region: CASSVFQGNGYTF. In nucleotides, the CDR3 is TGTGCCAGCAGCGTTTTCCAGGGGAATGGCTACACCTTC.

This clone was seen a few times. The chain uses TRBV4-1 and TRBJ2-2, with D possibly TRBD2 on 6 matching bases. This CDR3 has 17 amino acids. Germline V gives CDR1 MGHRA, CDR2 YSYEKL. Trimming pared 1 base from V and 7 bases from J, leaving 19 bases between. DNA for the CDR3: TGCGCCAGCAGCCAAGGTAGCGGCTCATTCCTAGTCGGGGAGCTGTTTTTT. Protein product: CASSQGSGSFLVGELFF.

The CDR3 here is CASSPRSAGNEKLFF. In DNA, the CDR3 is TGCGCCAGCAGCCCGCGGTCAGCCGGTAATGAAAAACTGTTTTTT. The gene calls are TRBV5-1 and TRBJ1-4; D remains ambiguous. V was shortened by 4 bases and J by 4 bases, with 14 bases between the two germline ends. Germline V CDR1 and CDR2: SGHRS, YFSETQ. This CDR3 has 15 residues.

The CDR3 DNA reads TGTGCCAGCAGCTTAGATCAGGGTGGGAACATTCAGTACTTC. Amino acid sequence: CASSLDQGGNIQYF. The rearrangement links TRBV7-9 to TRBJ2-4, with a possible D match to TRBD1 (5 bases). V was shortened by 1 base and J by 7 bases, with 11 bases between the two germline ends. This CDR3 comprises 14 residues. Germline values: CDR1 SEHNR, CDR2 FQNEAQ (reference sequence).

This clone was seen more than once but under ten times. The chain has TRBV19 and TRBJ2-1, with 9 bases aligning to TRBD2. V lost 8 bases to trimming and J lost 7 bases; unmatched junction nucleotides: 9. The CDR3 sequence is 14 residues long. The V gene's germline CDR1 is LNHDA and CDR2 SQIVND (reference sequence). Written as DNA, the CDR3 is TGTGCCAGTCGAGACGCGGGGGGGTCGAATGAGCAGTTCTTC. This gives the protein CASRDAGGSNEQFF.

This clone occurred a few times. V usage is TRBV6-6 and J usage is TRBJ2-1, with 7 bases identical to TRBD2. Germline V gene lookup returns CDR1 MNHNY and CDR2 SVGAGI (reference sequence). CDR3 size: 12 residues. V gave up 10 bases and J gave up 6 bases; unmatched junction bases: 6. The CDR3 here is CATGRDFNEQFF. In nucleotides, the CDR3 is TGTGCCACGGGGAGGGACTTCAATGAGCAGTTCTTC.

The V gene is TRBV2, the J gene TRBJ2-3, with a weak D call TRBD1 (5 bases). This CDR3 has 14 residues. The V gene lost 7 bases and the J gene lost 0 bases, with 11 bases spanning the gap. Germline CDR1 is SNHLY and CDR2 is FYNNEI. The DNA for the CDR3 is TGTGCCAGCAATCGACAGCGTAGCACAGATACGCAGTATTTT. It codes for CASNRQRSTDTQYF.

This clone was found a few times. The chain uses TRBV7-9 and TRBJ2-5; TRBD1 might be the D (6 bases). CDR3 length: 14 amino acids. The V gene's germline CDR1 is SEHNR and CDR2 FQNEAQ (reference sequence). Trimming stripped 6 bases from V and 4 bases from J, with 15 bases between. CDR3 loop: CASSHTGQGETQYF. The CDR3 DNA reads as TGTGCCAGCAGTCATACAGGGCAGGGAGAGACCCAGTACTTC.

This clone was recorded a few times. This chain connects TRBV4-1 to TRBJ1-4; D is unresolved. This CDR3 has 15 amino acids. Germline lookup yields CDR1 MGHRA and CDR2 YSYEKL. V was shortened by 3 bases and J by 4 bases, with 12 bases between the two germline ends. The CDR3 DNA follows: TGCGCCAGCAGCCAGGGCCCGTCTCTTAATGAAAAACTGTTTTTT. This translates into CASSQGPSLNEKLFF.